These T cell receptor beta chains were read from a single sample in a study of T cell repertoires in cytomegalovirus infection. TCRdb recomputed calls from the reads with MiXCR, one row per CDR3 protein. Of some 220,000 distinct CDR3 sequences listed, 6.5% were seen once; the top ten hold about 6%. Sequencing input: PBMCs. All receptors derive from a human donor in good health (CMV status not recorded). Some clones in this sample may be carry-over from other donors' samples. CDR3s include the opening cysteine and the closing phenylalanine or tryptophan. A D gene is named only where the DNA matches it firmly. Rows may omit the clone size; those that give it use once, few, many or a size class.

j_call	clone_size	d_call	v_call	cdr3_aa	cdr3_nt
TRBJ2-1	many	TRBD2	TRBV29-1	CSVGGGLAKFF	TGCAGCGTTGGGGGGGGACTAGCAAAGTTCTTC
TRBJ2-7	many	NA	TRBV7-8	CASSWGSGHSYEQYF	TGTGCCAGCAGCTGGGGGAGCGGACACTCCTACGAGCAGTACTTC
TRBJ2-1	many	TRBD2	TRBV29-1	CSVPIGLAGTNEQFF	TGCAGCGTTCCTATCGGGCTAGCGGGGACCAATGAGCAGTTCTTC
TRBJ2-7	many	TRBD1	TRBV2	CASTKDRGVGEQYF	TGTGCCAGCACCAAGGACAGGGGAGTAGGCGAGCAGTACTTC
TRBJ2-3	many	NA	TRBV11-2	CASSLVDRITDTQYF	TGTGCCAGCAGCCTTGTAGACAGAATCACAGATACGCAGTATTTT
TRBJ2-3	few	TRBD2	TRBV10-3	CAISSSGDQGDTQYF	TGTGCCATCAGTAGTAGCGGGGACCAAGGAGATACGCAGTATTTT
TRBJ1-1	many	NA	TRBV7-3	CASSLRGGAEAFF	TGTGCCAGCAGCTTAAGGGGGGGCGCTGAAGCTTTCTTT
TRBJ2-6	many	NA	TRBV5-1	CASSLGTASGANVLTF	TGCGCCAGCAGCTTGGGTACAGCATCTGGGGCCAACGTCCTGACTTTC
TRBJ2-5	many	TRBD2	TRBV18	CASSPLSGAFQETQYF	TGTGCCAGCTCACCTCTTAGCGGGGCCTTTCAAGAGACCCAGTACTTC
TRBJ2-5	many	TRBD2	TRBV7-3	CASSSTQTSGGTQYF	TGTGCCAGCAGCTCGACTCAGACTAGCGGGGGGACCCAGTACTTC
TRBJ2-3	many	TRBD1	TRBV6-1	CASRPLQGSTDTQYF	TGTGCCTCCAGACCTTTACAGGGGAGCACAGATACGCAGTATTTT
TRBJ1-6	NA	NA	TRBV7-2	CASSLEGALNSPLHF	TGTGCCAGCAGCTTAGAAGGGGCTCTTAATTCACCCCTCCACTTT
TRBJ2-7	many	TRBD1	TRBV5-4	CASSHFGQAYEQYF	TGTGCCAGCAGTCATTTCGGACAGGCCTACGAGCAGTACTTC
TRBJ2-3	many	TRBD1	TRBV19	CASRTGLAADTQYF	TGTGCCAGTAGGACAGGGCTAGCCGCAGATACGCAGTATTTT
TRBJ2-4	many	NA	TRBV6-2/TRBV6-3	CASSYSPRDGIQYF	TGTGCCAGCAGTTACTCCCCCCGGGACGGCATTCAGTACTTC
TRBJ2-1	many	TRBD2	TRBV28	CASSVRGGKGYNEQFF	TGTGCCAGCAGTGTGCGGGGGGGTAAGGGCTACAATGAGCAGTTCTTC
TRBJ1-2	many	TRBD1	TRBV29-1	CSVFGDRVGYTF	TGCAGCGTTTTTGGGGACAGGGTCGGCTACACCTTC
TRBJ1-6	many	NA	TRBV4-3	CASSLDGYNSPLHF	TGCGCCAGCAGCCTCGACGGTTATAATTCACCCCTCCACTTT
TRBJ2-3	many	NA	TRBV20-1	CSADGERLDTQYF	TGCAGTGCCGACGGGGAAAGATTAGATACGCAGTATTTT
TRBJ2-7	NA	TRBD1	TRBV28	CASRETGAEQYF	TGTGCCAGCAGGGAGACAGGGGCCGAGCAGTACTTC
TRBJ2-7	many	NA	TRBV9	CASSVSPGKTYEQYF	TGTGCCAGCAGCGTATCTCCAGGGAAAACCTACGAGCAGTACTTC
TRBJ1-2	many	NA	TRBV20-1	CSARRQATNYGYTF	TGCAGTGCTAGACGGCAGGCCACTAACTATGGCTACACCTTC
TRBJ2-5	NA	NA	TRBV5-4	CASSLESVQETQYF	TGTGCCAGCAGCTTGGAGTCGGTGCAAGAGACCCAGTACTTC
TRBJ1-1	few	NA	TRBV20-1	CSAEGGALVGTEAFF	TGCAGTGCTGAGGGCGGGGCTCTCGTGGGTACTGAAGCTTTCTTT
TRBJ2-1	NA	TRBD2	TRBV20-1	CSASGLARYNEQFF	TGCAGTGCTAGCGGACTAGCTAGGTACAATGAGCAGTTCTTC
TRBJ1-1	many	NA	TRBV30	CARTLGTEAFF	TGTGCCCGGACCCTAGGCACTGAAGCTTTCTTT
TRBJ2-7	many	TRBD1	TRBV29-1	CSVELGQPYEQYF	TGCAGCGTTGAATTGGGACAGCCCTACGAGCAGTACTTC
TRBJ2-3	many	TRBD2	TRBV7-2	CASSRLAGYTDTQYF	TGTGCCAGCAGTCGACTAGCGGGCTACACAGATACGCAGTATTTT
TRBJ1-2	NA	NA	TRBV20-1	CSARDVTRTRVGYGYTF	TGCAGTGCTAGAGATGTGACCCGAACGAGGGTGGGCTATGGCTACACCTTC
TRBJ2-1	NA	TRBD2	TRBV5-1	CASSFGGGGPNEQFF	TGCGCCAGCAGCTTCGGGGGGGGGGGGCCGAATGAGCAGTTCTTC
TRBJ1-5	many	NA	TRBV7-9	CASSFGGLNQPQHF	TGTGCCAGCAGCTTCGGGGGGCTCAATCAGCCCCAGCATTTT
TRBJ1-5	few	TRBD1	TRBV4-1	CASSPTTGFGNQPQHF	TGCGCCAGCAGCCCGACGACAGGGTTTGGCAATCAGCCCCAGCATTTT
TRBJ2-3	few	NA	TRBV24-1	CATSDSYTDTQYF	TGTGCCACCAGTGATTCCTACACAGATACGCAGTATTTT
TRBJ2-2	many	NA	TRBV20-1	CSASRLSYTGELFF	TGCAGTGCTAGTAGATTGTCGTACACCGGGGAGCTGTTTTTT
TRBJ1-2	many	NA	TRBV20-1	CSASITGNGYTF	TGCAGTGCTAGTATAACTGGGAATGGCTACACCTTC
TRBJ1-1	many	NA	TRBV29-1	CSVEAREAFF	TGCAGCGTTGAAGCCCGTGAAGCTTTCTTT
TRBJ1-2	many	TRBD1	TRBV20-1	CSAGTGRGYTF	TGCAGTGCTGGGACAGGGCGCGGCTACACCTTC
TRBJ2-1	many	TRBD1	TRBV20-1	CSAPDRGFYNEQFF	TGCAGTGCGCCTGACAGGGGGTTTTACAATGAGCAGTTCTTC
TRBJ1-1	many	NA	TRBV20-1	CSARDLEGNTEAFF	TGCAGTGCTAGAGACCTTGAGGGGAACACTGAAGCTTTCTTT
TRBJ2-2	many	TRBD2	TRBV28	CASRTTSGGPHGELFF	TGTGCCAGCAGAACGACTAGCGGGGGGCCACACGGGGAGCTGTTTTTT
TRBJ2-7	many	NA	TRBV28	CASSAPKPYEQYF	TGTGCCAGCAGTGCCCCCAAGCCTTACGAGCAGTACTTC
TRBJ2-7	many	TRBD2	TRBV9	CASSVTSGGYEQYF	TGTGCCAGCAGCGTGACTAGCGGGGGCTACGAGCAGTACTTC
TRBJ1-4	many	TRBD1	TRBV20-1	CSARETGWNEKLFF	TGCAGCGCACGAGAGACAGGGTGGAATGAAAAACTGTTTTTT
TRBJ2-7	many	NA	TRBV7-2	CASSLPSREYEQYF	TGTGCCAGCAGCTTACCGTCCAGGGAGTACGAGCAGTACTTC
TRBJ1-6	many	TRBD1	TRBV7-2	CASSLVGQNSPLHF	TGTGCCAGCAGCTTAGTGGGACAGAATTCACCCCTCCACTTT
TRBJ2-3	many	NA	TRBV28	CASRGTTDTQYF	TGTGCCAGCAGGGGGACCACAGATACGCAGTATTTT
TRBJ2-7	many	NA	TRBV5-6	CASSLLPQGGEQYF	TGTGCCAGCAGCTTGTTACCACAGGGAGGCGAGCAGTACTTC